The clone carrying this T cell receptor (beta chain) was detected only a few times. Its antigen remains unidentified. Healthy adults negative for HIV, lacking recent acute infections or vaccinations, served as donors. CDR3 length equals 12 residues. Germline V lookup: CDR1 LGHNT, CDR2 FRNRAP. Trimming left V 6 bases short and J 5 bases short, with 9 bases between. The data originate from a study of shared clonotypes between healthy human individuals. About the study: Every donor yielded three CD4 naive, three CD4 memory, two CD8 naive and one CD8 memory plate.

Using immunoSEQ multiplex PCR, the repertoire was profiled, and TCRdb retains in-frame clones only, with some absent. The sample yields some 1,600,000 clones, approximately 98% seen once. Findings and caveats of the study: With few donors, the genetic and exposure-history diversity represented was limited. About 5% of naive CD4 clonotypes were shared across several donors.

Sequencing used naive CD4+ T cells sorted from blood. The subset was: CD45RA+ positively selected. The gene calls are TRBV12-5 and TRBJ2-3; weak D call: TRBD1 (5 bases). The origin of this receptor is a young man in good health. The CDR3 DNA follows: TGTGCTAGTGGGCTCAGGGAAGATACGCAGTATTTT. Amino acid sequence: CASGLREDTQYF. The full variable domain, its missing parts supplied by reference TRBV12-5 and TRBJ2-3, is DARVTQTPRHKVTEMGQEVTMRCQPILGHNTVFWYRQTMMQGLELLAYFRNRAPLDDSGMPKDRFSAEMPDATLATLKIQPSEPRDSAVYFCASGLREDTQYFGPGTRLTVL.